This T cell receptor (beta chain) was documented in a study of Japanese encephalitis immunity and Zika vaccine responses. At the level of the study: For flavivirus-naive ZPIV recipients, samples came at weeks 2, 6 and 52.

V gave up 0 bases and J gave up 1 base; unmatched junction bases: 3. Germline V CDR1 and CDR2: SGHDT, YYEEEE. The CDR3 covers 16 residues. This clonotype is large by share. Peptide pools at about 0.9 ug/mL each stimulated CFSE-labeled PBMCs over a roughly six-day culture. The sort collected unfixed, live, CD56-CD19-CD16-CD3+CD4+ CFSE-low proliferating CD4 T cells. Each TCRbeta library was pooled proportionally to its sorted cell count. TCRdb re-called the 5' RACE reads through MiXCR, storing one row per CDR3 protein. This repertoire shows approximately 300 distinct CDR3 sequences, around 4.6% found once; its top ten account for approximately 40%.

The starting material was antigen-activated CD4+ T cells from blood, cultured, obtained during a Zika inactivated vaccine study. This TCR came from an adult woman who received an inactivated Zika virus vaccine. The chain uses TRBV5-6 and TRBJ2-5; the match to TRBD2 covers 10 bases. The CDR3 DNA reads TGTGCCAGCAGCTTGGGACTAGCGGGTATCCAAGAGACCCAGTACTTC. Protein product: CASSLGLAGIQETQYF.